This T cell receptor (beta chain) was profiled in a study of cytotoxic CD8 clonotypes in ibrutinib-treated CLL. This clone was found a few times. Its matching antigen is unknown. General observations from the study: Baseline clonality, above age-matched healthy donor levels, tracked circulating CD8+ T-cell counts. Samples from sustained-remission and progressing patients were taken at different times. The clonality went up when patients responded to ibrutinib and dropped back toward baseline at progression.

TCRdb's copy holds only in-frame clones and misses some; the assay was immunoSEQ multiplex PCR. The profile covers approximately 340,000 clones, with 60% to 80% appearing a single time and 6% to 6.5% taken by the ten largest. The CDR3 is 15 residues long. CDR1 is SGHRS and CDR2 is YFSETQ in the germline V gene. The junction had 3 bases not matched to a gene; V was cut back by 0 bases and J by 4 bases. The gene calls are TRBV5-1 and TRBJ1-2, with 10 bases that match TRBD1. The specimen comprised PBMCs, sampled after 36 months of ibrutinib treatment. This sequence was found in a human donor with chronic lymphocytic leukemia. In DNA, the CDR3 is TGCGCCAGCAGCTTGGATGGGACAGGGGTCTATGGCTACACCTTC. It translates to CASSLDGTGVYGYTF. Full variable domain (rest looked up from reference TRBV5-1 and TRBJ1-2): KAGVTQTPRYLIKTRGQQVTLSCSPISGHRSVSWYQQTPGQGLQFLFEYFSETQRNKGNFPGRFSGRQFSNSRSEMNVSTLELGDSALYLCASSLDGTGVYGYTFGSGTRLTVV.